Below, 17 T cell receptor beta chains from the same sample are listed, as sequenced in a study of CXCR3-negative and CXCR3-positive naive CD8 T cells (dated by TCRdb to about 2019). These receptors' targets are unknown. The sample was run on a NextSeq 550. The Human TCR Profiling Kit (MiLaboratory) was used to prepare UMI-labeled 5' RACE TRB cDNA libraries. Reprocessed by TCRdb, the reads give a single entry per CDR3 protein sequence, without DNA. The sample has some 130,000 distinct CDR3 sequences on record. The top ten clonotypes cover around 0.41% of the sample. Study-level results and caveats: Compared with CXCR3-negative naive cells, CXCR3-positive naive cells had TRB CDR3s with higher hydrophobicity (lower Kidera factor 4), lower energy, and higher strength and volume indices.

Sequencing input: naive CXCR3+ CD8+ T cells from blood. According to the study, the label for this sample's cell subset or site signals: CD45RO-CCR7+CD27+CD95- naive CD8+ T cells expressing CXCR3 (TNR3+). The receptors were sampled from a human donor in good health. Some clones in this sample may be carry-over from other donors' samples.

This CDR3 reads CASSQDRVYNSPLHF. The chain links TRBV3-1 to TRBJ1-6; absent DNA, TCRdb's TRBD1 call cannot be checked. The CDR3 contains 15 residues. CDR1 is LGHDT, CDR2 YNNKEL, per germline (reference sequence).

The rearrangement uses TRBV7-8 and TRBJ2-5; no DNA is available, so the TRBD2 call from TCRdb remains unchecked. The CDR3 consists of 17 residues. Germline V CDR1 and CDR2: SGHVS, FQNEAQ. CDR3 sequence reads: CASSYLGLAGVRETQYF.

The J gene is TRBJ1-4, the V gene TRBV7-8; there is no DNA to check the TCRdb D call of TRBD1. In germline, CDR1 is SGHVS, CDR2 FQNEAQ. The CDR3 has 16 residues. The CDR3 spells CASSLAPRATNEKLFF. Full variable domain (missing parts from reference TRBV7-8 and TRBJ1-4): GAGVSQSPRYKVAKRGQDVALRCDPISGHVSLFWYQQALGQGPEFLTYFQNEAQLDKSGLPSDRFFAERPEGSVSTLKIQRTQQEDSAVYLCASSLAPRATNEKLFFGSGTQLSVL.

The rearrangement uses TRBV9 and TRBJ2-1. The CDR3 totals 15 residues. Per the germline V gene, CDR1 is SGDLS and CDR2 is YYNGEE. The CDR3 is CASSFSGLRYNEQFF. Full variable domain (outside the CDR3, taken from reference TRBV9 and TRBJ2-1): DSGVTQTPKHLITATGQRVTLRCSPRSGDLSVYWYQQSLDQGLQFLIQYYNGEERAKGNILERFSAQQFPDLHSELNLSSLELGDSALYFCASSFSGLRYNEQFFGPGTRLTVL.

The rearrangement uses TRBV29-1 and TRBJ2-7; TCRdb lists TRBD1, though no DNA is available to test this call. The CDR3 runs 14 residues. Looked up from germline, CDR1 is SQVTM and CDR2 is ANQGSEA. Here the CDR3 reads CSVEDGHKIDEQYF.

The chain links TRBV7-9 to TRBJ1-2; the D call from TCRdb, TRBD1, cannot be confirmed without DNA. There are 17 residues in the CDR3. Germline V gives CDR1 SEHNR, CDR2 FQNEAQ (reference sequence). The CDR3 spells CASSYPGQGPWDYGYTF.

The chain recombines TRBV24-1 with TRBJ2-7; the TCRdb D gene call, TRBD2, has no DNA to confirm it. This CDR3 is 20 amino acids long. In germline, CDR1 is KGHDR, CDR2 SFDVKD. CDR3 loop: CATSEYPPDAAGLAGHEQYF.

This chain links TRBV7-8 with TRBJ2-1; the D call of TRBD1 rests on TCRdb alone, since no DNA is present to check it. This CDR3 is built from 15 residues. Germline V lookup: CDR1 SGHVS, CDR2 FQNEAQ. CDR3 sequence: CASSGQGFPGNEQFF. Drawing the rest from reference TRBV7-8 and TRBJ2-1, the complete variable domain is GAGVSQSPRYKVAKRGQDVALRCDPISGHVSLFWYQQALGQGPEFLTYFQNEAQLDKSGLPSDRFFAERPEGSVSTLKIQRTQQEDSAVYLCASSGQGFPGNEQFFGPGTRLTVL.

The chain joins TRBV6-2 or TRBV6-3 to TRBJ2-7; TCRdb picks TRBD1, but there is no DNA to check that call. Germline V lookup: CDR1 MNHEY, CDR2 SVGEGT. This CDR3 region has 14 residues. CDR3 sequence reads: CASEEGGNPYEQYF.

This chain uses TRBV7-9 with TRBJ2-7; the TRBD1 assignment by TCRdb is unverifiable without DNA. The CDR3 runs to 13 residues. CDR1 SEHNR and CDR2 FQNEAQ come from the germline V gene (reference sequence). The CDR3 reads CASSTGQPYEQYF.

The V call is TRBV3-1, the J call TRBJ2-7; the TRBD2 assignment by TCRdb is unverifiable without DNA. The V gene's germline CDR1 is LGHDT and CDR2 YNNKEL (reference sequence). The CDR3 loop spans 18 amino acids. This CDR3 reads CASSQVGEMGLGAYEQYF.

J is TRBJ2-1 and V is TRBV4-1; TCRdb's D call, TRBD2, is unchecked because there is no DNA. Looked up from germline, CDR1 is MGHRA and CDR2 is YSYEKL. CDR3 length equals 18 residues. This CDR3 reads CASSQDDTGGRYLDEQFF.

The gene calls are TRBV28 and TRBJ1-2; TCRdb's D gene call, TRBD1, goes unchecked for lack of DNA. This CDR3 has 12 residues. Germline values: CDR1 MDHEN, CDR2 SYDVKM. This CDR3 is CASHRASYGYTF.

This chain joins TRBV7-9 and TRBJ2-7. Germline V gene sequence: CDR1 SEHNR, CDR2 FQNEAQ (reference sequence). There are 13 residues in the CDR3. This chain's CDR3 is CASSSQGSYEQYF. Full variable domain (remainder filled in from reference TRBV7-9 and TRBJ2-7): DTGVSQNPRHKITKRGQNVTFRCDPISEHNRLYWYRQTLGQGPEFLTYFQNEAQLEKSRLLSDRFSAERPKGSFSTLEIQRTEQGDSAMYLCASSSQGSYEQYFGPGTRLTVT.

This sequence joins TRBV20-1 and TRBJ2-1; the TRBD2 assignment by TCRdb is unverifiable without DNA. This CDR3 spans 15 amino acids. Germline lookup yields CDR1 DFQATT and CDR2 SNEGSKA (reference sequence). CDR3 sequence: CSASYAWEGRDEQFF.

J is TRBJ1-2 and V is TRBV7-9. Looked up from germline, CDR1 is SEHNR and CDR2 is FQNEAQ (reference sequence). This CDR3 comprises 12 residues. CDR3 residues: CASAKGMDGYTF. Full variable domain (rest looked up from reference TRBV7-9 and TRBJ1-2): DTGVSQNPRHKITKRGQNVTFRCDPISEHNRLYWYRQTLGQGPEFLTYFQNEAQLEKSRLLSDRFSAERPKGSFSTLEIQRTEQGDSAMYLCASAKGMDGYTFGSGTRLTVV.

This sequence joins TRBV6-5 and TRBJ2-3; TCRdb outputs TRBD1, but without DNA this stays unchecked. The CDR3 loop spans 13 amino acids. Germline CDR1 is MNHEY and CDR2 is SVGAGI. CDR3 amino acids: CASGLRGTDTQYF.